This T cell receptor beta chain was observed in a study of low-dose radiotherapy and immunotherapy resistance in tumors. Regarding time point: before trial treatment. Trimming stripped 12 bases from V and 5 bases from J, with 18 bases between. Germline loops: CDR1 KGHDR, CDR2 SFDVKD. This CDR3 has 13 residues. The count of this clonotype is one. First-strand cDNA used TRAV- and TRBV-specific primers, covering alpha and beta chains. TCRs underwent 15 to 25 PCR cycles of amplification with a constant-region primer and V-primer adapter. TCRdb independently ran MiXCR on the reads; one entry per CDR3 protein. The table lists 64,000 or so distinct CDR3 sequences, 26% of them singletons.

The chain joins TRBV24-1 to TRBJ1-1, with D hard to call. The source is a male donor with rectosigmoid adenocarcinoma. Sequences were derived from PBMCs, sampled before treatment. The CDR3 here is CASASSLGTEAFF. In DNA form, the CDR3 reads TGTGCCTCCGCGAGCAGTTTGGGAACTGAAGCTTTCTTT.